This T cell receptor beta chain stems from a study of blood T cell repertoires in COVID-19 (dated by TCRdb to 2020 to 2022). Context from the whole study: Samples covering the acute and convalescent phases of COVID-19 were provided by collaborators in the United States, Italy and Spain. The dataset comprised deeply sampled blood TCRbeta repertoires from subjects exposed to, actively infected with, or recovered from COVID-19. Nearly every sample came with metadata listing a de-identified subject ID, COVID-19 status, age in years and sex. Where available, HLA class I and class II types were taken from metadata supplied by the sample provider and were not determined by assay-based typing. Samples came from the ongoing ImmuneRACE study (first 160 participants) plus 1,254 subjects from 6 global collaborators. The repertoires were released in a freely available public database meant as a resource for research on the immune response to SARS-CoV-2. The material from the prospective study consisted of cDNA or gDNA derived from T cells, B-cell-depleted T cells, or PBMCs. Beyond this particular receptor, the publication reports: The quantity of clinical and demographic metadata differed by source and by participant and was supplied without curation.

Whole blood was collected in K2EDTA tubes by collaborating institutions according to the institutions' own protocols. Collaborator samples were shipped for TCRbeta analysis as frozen whole blood, isolated PBMCs, or DNA extracted from either sample type. Comments on this clone: No antigen is known for it. Base qualities are not recorded, but no much larger clone differs from it by a single base.

The immunoSEQ Assay, a bias-controlled multiplex PCR, was used to amplify TCRbeta CDR3 regions from genomic DNA. The original pipeline was this. Within the assay, amplification of reference gene primers was used to estimate how many nucleated cells each sample contained. To quantify the absolute abundance of each unique TCRbeta CDR3 rearrangement, sequence reads were collapsed and filtered. Productive Simpson clonality was computed per sample as the square root of Simpson's diversity index over productive rearrangements. In its TCRdb copy, this immuneACCESS table keeps in-frame sequences only and misses some clones. Where compared with another copy, unresolved V genes explain less than half of these, and the others have no known cause. Clonal size and the V and J genes are those of that table, whereas D and trimming came from the DNA. The table for this sample lists some 170,000 clones; 70% to 80% of them were counted only once. Clones ranked in the top ten supply roughly 8% of the sample.

V and J are trimmed by 7 bases and 4 bases, and the gene matches miss 8 bases of the junction. From its cysteine to its phenylalanine, the CDR3 spans 14 amino acids. This entry keeps only the CDR3 DNA: 42 bases, framed from base 1. CDR1 and CDR2 are read off the germline V gene (reference sequence) as LNHDA and SQIVND. This TCR was recovered from a man aged 55 to 70 with acute or convalescent COVID-19. Recombination linked TRBV19 to TRBJ2-7, and 9 junctional nucleotides match TRBD1. Material for sequencing was peripheral blood. Read as DNA, the sequence is TGTGCCAGTAACCCAGGACAGGGGAAATACGAGCAGTACTTC. It translates to CASNPGQGKYEQYF.